This T cell receptor (beta chain) was identified during a study of blood T cell repertoires in COVID-19. The wider study: Italy, Spain and the United States were the sources of the convalescent and acute COVID-19 samples. T cells, B-cell-depleted T cells, or PBMCs provided the cDNA or gDNA that served as material.

CDR3 length: 13 amino acids. In germline, CDR1 is GTSNPN, CDR2 SVGIG (reference sequence). V lost 1 base and J lost 4, with 8 bases in between. In the authors' workflow: Estimated nucleated cell counts came from reference gene primer amplification. Libraries were prepared by immunoSEQ multiplex PCR; TCRdb keeps only in-frame clonotypes and omits some of them. The DNA was the basis for D and trimming; V, J and clone size are from that table. The sample consists of over 45,000 clones, about four fifths of them appearing once. The chain joins TRBV30 to TRBJ1-5; D possibly corresponds to TRBD1 (6 bases). The receptor was derived from a woman older than 75 with acute or convalescent COVID-19. Sequenced: peripheral blood. CDR3 region: CAWSEQGNQPQHF. DNA of the CDR3: TGTGCCTGGAGTGAACAGGGAAATCAGCCCCAGCATTTT.